Listed below are T cell receptor beta chains from one sample, sequenced in a study of T cell responses to AZD1222 COVID-19 vaccine. Sequencing used immunoSEQ multiplex PCR; TCRdb keeps in-frame clones, though not all of them. Among nearly 200,000 clones listed, 93% were seen once. This material consisted of peripheral blood, taken 28 days after the second AZD1222 dose. The receptors come from an adult who received the AZD1222 COVID-19 vaccine. CDR3s include the opening cysteine and the closing phenylalanine or tryptophan. Fields, in order: V gene, clone size, J gene, D gene, CDR3 DNA, CDR3 protein. The D gene is left open where the match is weak. Where a row states a size, it is once, few, many or the class of an expanded clone; other rows omit it.

TRBV2	-	TRBJ2-3	TRBD1	TGTGCCAGCAGTGAAGCGATCTACAGGGGCCCAGATACGCAGTATTTT	CASSEAIYRGPDTQYF
TRBV2	-	TRBJ1-2	TRBD1	TGTGCCAGCAGCCCCGGGACAGGGTTCATCTATGGCTACACCTTC	CASSPGTGFIYGYTF
TRBV7-2	-	TRBJ1-1	TRBD1	TGTGCCAGCAAACCCCAGGACAGGAGAAACACTGAAGCTTTCTTT	CASKPQDRRNTEAFF
TRBV6-1	once	TRBJ1-1	TRBD1	TGTGCCAGCAGAGAAGGACAGGGATGGAACACTGAAGCTTTCTTT	CASREGQGWNTEAFF
TRBV28	once	TRBJ1-1	-	TGTGCCAGCAGTTTGAGAGCCACTGAAGCTTTCTTT	CASSLRATEAFF
TRBV30	-	TRBJ1-1	TRBD1	TGTGCCTGGAGTGTAAGGCTCCGACAGGGGTCCACTGAAGCTTTCTTT	CAWSVRLRQGSTEAFF
TRBV5-1	few	TRBJ1-4	TRBD1	TGCGCCAGCAGCTTCGCAGGGGGCGCAACTAATGAAAAACTGTTTTTT	CASSFAGGATNEKLFF
TRBV9	once	TRBJ2-1	TRBD2	TGTGCCAGCAGCGGACACAGCGGGGGTACTTCCTACAATGAGCAGTTCTTC	CASSGHSGGTSYNEQFF
TRBV27	-	TRBJ1-6	-	TGTGCCAGCAGTACGAGACAGAGTAATTCACCCCTCCACTTT	CASSTRQSNSPLHF
TRBV15	-	TRBJ1-5	-	TGTGCCACCAGCACCTCTAGCGAACAGCCCCAGCATTTT	CATSTSSEQPQHF
TRBV18	-	TRBJ1-4	-	TGTGCCAGCTCACCACCGGTCGGCGACGGCAGGGAAAAACTGTTTTTT	CASSPPVGDGREKLFF
TRBV28	few	TRBJ2-7	TRBD1	TGTGCCAGCAGTGCCGCGGGGACAGGGGTAATAGACGAGCAGTACTTC	CASSAAGTGVIDEQYF
TRBV3-1/TRBV3-2	-	TRBJ2-3	-	TGTGCCAGCAGCCAAGAGGGCATTATCGCAGATACGCAGTATTTT	CASSQEGIIADTQYF
TRBV5-1	-	TRBJ2-6	-	TGCGCCAGCAGCTTGGCGGTGCCTGGGGCCAACGTCCTGACTTTC	CASSLAVPGANVLTF
TRBV2	-	TRBJ1-1	-	TGTGCCAGCATTTATCAGGGTGAAGCTTTCTTT	CASIYQGEAFF
TRBV28	-	TRBJ2-5	-	TGTGCTATAACGGGGGCCCCGATGGAGACCCAGTACTTC	CAITGAPMETQYF
TRBV29-1	-	TRBJ2-1	-	TGCAGCGTTGGTGGGTTCGTTGAGCAGTTCTTC	CSVGGFVEQFF
TRBV20-1	-	TRBJ1-4	-	TGCAGTGCTAGTCGGCACTCCGGCAGGGAAAAACTGTTTTTT	CSASRHSGREKLFF
TRBV6-2/TRBV6-3	-	TRBJ2-7	-	TGTGCCAGCAGCCACCGCGGGGGCGGATACGAGCAGTACTTC	CASSHRGGGYEQYF
TRBV7-2	once	TRBJ1-1	-	TGTGCCAGCGGGGCGGGACCGACGAACACTGAAGCTTTCTTT	CASGAGPTNTEAFF
TRBV10-3	-	TRBJ1-4	TRBD1	TGTGCCATCAGTGAGGGTCAGGGGGCTAATGAAAAACTGTTTTTT	CAISEGQGANEKLFF
TRBV6-6	-	TRBJ2-1	-	TGTGCCAGCAGCCGACTACCTCGACAGGAGACTTACAATGAGCAGTTCTTC	CASSRLPRQETYNEQFF
TRBV7-9	-	TRBJ2-5	-	TGTGCCAGCAGCTTAGGGGCAGGGCAGGCAGAGACCCAGTACTTC	CASSLGAGQAETQYF
TRBV3-1/TRBV3-2	once	TRBJ1-4	-	TGTGCCAGCAGCCTGCGGACAGCCGAAAAACTGTTTTTT	CASSLRTAEKLFF
TRBV11-2	-	TRBJ1-3	TRBD1	TGTGCCAGCAGCCAGTTAAGAGGGTTAAGGGGGCGATCTGGAAACACCATATATTTT	CASSQLRGLRGRSGNTIYF
TRBV29-1	-	TRBJ2-2	-	TGCAGCGTTTTACAGGGAGTGAACACCGGGGAGCTGTTTTTT	CSVLQGVNTGELFF
TRBV27	-	TRBJ2-7	TRBD2	TGTGCCAGCAGTTCTAGCGGGAGGAAAGGGGAGCAGTACTTC	CASSSSGRKGEQYF
TRBV19	-	TRBJ1-3	-	TGTGCCAGTAGTAGACCCTTAAACTCTGGAAACACCATATATTTT	CASSRPLNSGNTIYF
TRBV7-2	once	TRBJ1-4	TRBD1	TGTGCCAGCAGCTTAGATTGGGGCAGGGGGCTGTTTTTT	CASSLDWGRGLFF
TRBV30	-	TRBJ1-5	-	TGTGCCTGGAGGAAGCAGGGGAGTCAGCCCCAGCATTTT	CAWRKQGSQPQHF
TRBV28	-	TRBJ2-6	-	TGTGCCAGCAAACTGCCAGGGGGGGCCAACGTCCTGACTTTC	CASKLPGGANVLTF
TRBV19	-	TRBJ1-2	-	TGTGCCAGTAGTTGGCCCGAGGCGTATGGCTACACCTTC	CASSWPEAYGYTF
TRBV3-1/TRBV3-2	-	TRBJ2-1	-	TGTGCCAGCAGCCGCCAGACCACGGGGGGCTCTCAGTTCTTC	CASSRQTTGGSQFF
TRBV2	once	TRBJ1-3	-	TGTGCCAGCAGTGAAAACCGTGGGGGCCCTGGAAACACCATATATTTT	CASSENRGGPGNTIYF
TRBV28	once	TRBJ1-1	-	TGTGCCAGCAGTAACAGGGAAGCTTTCTTT	CASSNREAFF
TRBV6-1	-	TRBJ1-2	-	TGTGCCAGCAGTGGAGCTGGCTACACCTTC	CASSGAGYTF
TRBV5-6	-	TRBJ1-2	-	TGTGCCAGCAGTCCACGACGGTATGGCTACACCTTC	CASSPRRYGYTF
TRBV21-1	once	TRBJ2-6	-	TGTGCCAGCAGAACAGGGCTCGAAAACCCTGAGGCCAACGTCCTGACTTTC	CASRTGLENPEANVLTF
TRBV27	-	TRBJ2-2	TRBD2	TGTGCCAGCAGGGGGCGGGGGGCCCTCACTCGGGAGCTGTTTTTT	CASRGRGALTRELFF
TRBV12-5	-	TRBJ2-1	-	TGTGCTAGTGGTTTAGGACTCAGCTACAATGAGCAGTTCTTC	CASGLGLSYNEQFF
TRBV5-1	-	TRBJ2-1	TRBD2	TGCGCCAGCAGCGGCGGGACTCAGCGGGGGGGCCATGAGCAGTTCTTC	CASSGGTQRGGHEQFF
TRBV19	-	TRBJ2-1	-	TGTGCCAGTAGTATCTCCTCAGGGAGCTCCTACAATGAGCAGTTCTTC	CASSISSGSSYNEQFF
TRBV3-1/TRBV3-2	-	TRBJ2-7	-	TGTGCCAGCAGCCAAGATGGGACTTACGAGCAGTACTTC	CASSQDGTYEQYF
TRBV5-4	-	TRBJ2-7	-	TGTGCCAGCAGCTCGGGTCCGGAGGGGAACCGTTTCTACGAGCAGTACTTC	CASSSGPEGNRFYEQYF
TRBV5-8	-	TRBJ1-2	TRBD1	TGTGCCAGCAGCTTTGGGGGACAGGCGGGAGGCTACACCTTC	CASSFGGQAGGYTF
TRBV18	-	TRBJ2-5	TRBD1	TGTGCCAGCTCACCTCCGGGACAGACCCTTAAAGAGACCCAGTACTTC	CASSPPGQTLKETQYF
TRBV7-2	-	TRBJ2-1	TRBD2	TGTGCCAGCAGCCTCACTAGCGGGATCTACAATGAGCAGTTCTTC	CASSLTSGIYNEQFF
TRBV18	once	TRBJ1-4	TRBD1	TGTGCCAGCCATCGGACAGGGGATGAAAAACTGTTTTTT	CASHRTGDEKLFF
TRBV5-1	-	TRBJ1-1	-	TGCGCCAGCAGCTTGGGGTCGGGGTTCACTGAAGCTTTCTTT	CASSLGSGFTEAFF